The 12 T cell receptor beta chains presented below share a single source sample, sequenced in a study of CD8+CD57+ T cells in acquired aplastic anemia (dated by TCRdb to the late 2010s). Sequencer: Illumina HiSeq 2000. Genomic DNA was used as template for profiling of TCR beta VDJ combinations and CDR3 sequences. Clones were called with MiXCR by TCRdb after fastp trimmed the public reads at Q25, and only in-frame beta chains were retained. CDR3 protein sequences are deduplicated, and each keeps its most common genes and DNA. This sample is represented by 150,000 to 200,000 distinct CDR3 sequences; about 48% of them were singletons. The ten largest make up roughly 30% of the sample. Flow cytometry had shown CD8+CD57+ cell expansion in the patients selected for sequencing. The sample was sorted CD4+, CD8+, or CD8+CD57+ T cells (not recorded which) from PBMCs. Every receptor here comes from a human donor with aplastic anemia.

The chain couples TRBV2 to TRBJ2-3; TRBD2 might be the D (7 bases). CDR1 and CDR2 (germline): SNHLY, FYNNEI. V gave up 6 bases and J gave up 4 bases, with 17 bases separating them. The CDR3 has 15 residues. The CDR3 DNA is TGTGCCAGCAGAAGGGGGGGCCCTACCCCAGATACGCAGTATTTT. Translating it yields CASRRGGPTPDTQYF.

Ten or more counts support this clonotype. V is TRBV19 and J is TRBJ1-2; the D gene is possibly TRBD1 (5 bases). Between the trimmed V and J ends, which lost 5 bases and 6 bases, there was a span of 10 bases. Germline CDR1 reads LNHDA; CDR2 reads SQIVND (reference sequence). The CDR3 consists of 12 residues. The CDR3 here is CASSPGRDGYTF. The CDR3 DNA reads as TGTGCCAGTAGTCCGGGACGAGATGGCTACACCTTC.

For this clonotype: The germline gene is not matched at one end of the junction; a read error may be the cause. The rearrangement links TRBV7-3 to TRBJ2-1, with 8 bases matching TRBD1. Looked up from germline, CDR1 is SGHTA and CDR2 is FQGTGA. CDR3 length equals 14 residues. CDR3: CASSLTGDRNVQFF. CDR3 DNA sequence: TGTGCCAGCAGCTTAACGGGGGACAGGAATGTGCAGTTCTTC.

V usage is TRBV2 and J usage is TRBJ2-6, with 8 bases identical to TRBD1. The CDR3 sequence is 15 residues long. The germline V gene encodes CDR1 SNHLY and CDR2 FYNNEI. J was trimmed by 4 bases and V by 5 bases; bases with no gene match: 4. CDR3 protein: CASSLQGVGANVLTF. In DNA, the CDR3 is TGTGCCAGCAGTCTACAGGGGGTCGGGGCCAACGTCCTGACTTTC.

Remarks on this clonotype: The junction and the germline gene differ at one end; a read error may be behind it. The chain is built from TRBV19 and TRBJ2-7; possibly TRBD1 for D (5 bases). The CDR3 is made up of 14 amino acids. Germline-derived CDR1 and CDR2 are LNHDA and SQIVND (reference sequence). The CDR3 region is CAGSTQAFSYEQYF. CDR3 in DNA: TGTGCCGGTAGTACACAGGCCTTCTCCTACGAGCAGTACTTC. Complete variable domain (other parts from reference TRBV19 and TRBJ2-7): DGGITQSPKYLFRKEGQNVTLSCEQNLNHDAMYWYRQDPGQGLRLIYYSQIVNDFQKGDIAEGYSVSREKKESFPLTVTSAQKNPTAFYLCAGSTQAFSYEQYFGPGTRLTVT.

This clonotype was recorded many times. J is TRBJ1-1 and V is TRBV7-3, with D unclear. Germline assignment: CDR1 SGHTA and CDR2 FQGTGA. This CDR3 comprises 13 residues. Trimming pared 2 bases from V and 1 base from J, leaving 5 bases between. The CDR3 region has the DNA TGTGCCAGCAGCTTATTGGCGAACACTGAAGCTTTCTTT. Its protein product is CASSLLANTEAFF.

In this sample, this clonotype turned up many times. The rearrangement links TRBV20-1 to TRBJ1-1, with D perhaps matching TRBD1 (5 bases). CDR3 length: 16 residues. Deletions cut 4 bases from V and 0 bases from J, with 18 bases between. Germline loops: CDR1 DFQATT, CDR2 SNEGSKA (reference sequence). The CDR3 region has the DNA TGCAGTGCTACACCAATCCGACAGATTATGAACACTGAAGCTTTCTTT. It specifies CSATPIRQIMNTEAFF.

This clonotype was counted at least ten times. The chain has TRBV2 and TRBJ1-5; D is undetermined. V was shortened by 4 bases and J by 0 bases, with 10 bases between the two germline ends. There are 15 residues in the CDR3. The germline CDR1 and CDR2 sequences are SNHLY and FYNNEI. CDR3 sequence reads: CASSAPGFSNQPQHF. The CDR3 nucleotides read TGTGCCAGCAGTGCCCCGGGTTTTAGCAATCAGCCCCAGCATTTT.

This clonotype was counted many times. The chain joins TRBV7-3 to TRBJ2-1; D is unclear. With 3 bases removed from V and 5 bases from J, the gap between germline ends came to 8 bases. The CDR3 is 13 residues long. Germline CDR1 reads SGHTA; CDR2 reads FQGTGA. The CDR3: CASSFHSNNEQFF. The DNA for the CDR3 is TGTGCCAGCAGCTTTCACAGTAACAATGAGCAGTTCTTC.

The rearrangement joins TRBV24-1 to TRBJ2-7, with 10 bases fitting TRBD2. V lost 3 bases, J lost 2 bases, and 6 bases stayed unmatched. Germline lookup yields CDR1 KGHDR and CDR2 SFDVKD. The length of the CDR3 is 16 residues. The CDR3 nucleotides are TGTGCCACCAGTGATCCGAGGACTAGCGGCACCTACGAGCAGTACTTC. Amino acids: CATSDPRTSGTYEQYF.

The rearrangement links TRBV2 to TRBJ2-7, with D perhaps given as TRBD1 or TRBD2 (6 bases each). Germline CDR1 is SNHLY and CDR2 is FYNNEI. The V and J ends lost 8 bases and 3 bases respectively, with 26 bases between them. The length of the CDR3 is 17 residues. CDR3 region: CASLTSNLRDTNYEQYF. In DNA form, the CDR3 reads TGTGCCAGCCTGACCTCGAATTTGCGGGACACGAACTACGAGCAGTACTTC.

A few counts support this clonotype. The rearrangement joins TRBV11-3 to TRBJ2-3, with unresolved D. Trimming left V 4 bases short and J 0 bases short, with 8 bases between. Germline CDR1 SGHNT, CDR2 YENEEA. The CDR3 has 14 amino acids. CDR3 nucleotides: TGTGCCAGCAGCTCCCCTTTAAGCACAGATACGCAGTATTTT. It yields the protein CASSSPLSTDTQYF.